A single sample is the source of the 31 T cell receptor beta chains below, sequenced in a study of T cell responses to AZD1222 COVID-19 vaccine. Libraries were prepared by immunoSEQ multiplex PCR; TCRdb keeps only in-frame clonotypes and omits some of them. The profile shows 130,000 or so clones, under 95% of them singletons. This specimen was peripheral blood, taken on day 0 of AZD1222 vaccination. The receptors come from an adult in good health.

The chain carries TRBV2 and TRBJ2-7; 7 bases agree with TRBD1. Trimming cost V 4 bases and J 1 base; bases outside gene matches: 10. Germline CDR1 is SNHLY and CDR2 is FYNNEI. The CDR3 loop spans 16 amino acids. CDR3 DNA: TGTGCCAGCAGTGCTCCCCGGGACAGACAATCCTACGAGCAGTACTTC. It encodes CASSAPRDRQSYEQYF.

The CDR3 reads CASSYRDRGKGYGYTF. CDR3 nucleotide sequence: TGTGCCAGCAGCTACCGGGACAGGGGAAAAGGATATGGCTACACCTTC. The chain has TRBV5-4 and TRBJ1-2; 10 bases map to TRBD1. V shed 3 bases, J shed 5 bases, and the junction held 10 bases outside the gene matches. Germline CDR1 SGHNT, CDR2 YYREEE (reference sequence). This CDR3 region has 16 residues.

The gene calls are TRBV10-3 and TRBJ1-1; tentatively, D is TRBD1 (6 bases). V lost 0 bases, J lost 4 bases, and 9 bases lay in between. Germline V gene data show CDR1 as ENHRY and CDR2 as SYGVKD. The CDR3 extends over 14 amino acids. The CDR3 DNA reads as TGTGCCATCAGTGAGTCGAAAGGGGGCACTGAAGCTTTCTTT. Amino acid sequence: CAISESKGGTEAFF.

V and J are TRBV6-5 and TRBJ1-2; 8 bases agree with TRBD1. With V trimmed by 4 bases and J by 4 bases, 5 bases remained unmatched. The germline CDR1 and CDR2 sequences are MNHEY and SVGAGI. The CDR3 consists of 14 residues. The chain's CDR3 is CASSSRTGSYGYTF. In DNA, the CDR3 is TGTGCCAGCAGTTCCCGGACAGGGTCCTATGGCTACACCTTC.

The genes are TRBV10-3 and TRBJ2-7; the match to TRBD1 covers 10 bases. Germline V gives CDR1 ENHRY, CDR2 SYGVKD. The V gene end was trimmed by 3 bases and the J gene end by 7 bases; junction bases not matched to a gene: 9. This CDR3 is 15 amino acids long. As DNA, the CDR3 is TGTGCCATCAGTGACCCGAGACAGGGGGCTAGAGAGCAGTACTTC. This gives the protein CAISDPRQGAREQYF.

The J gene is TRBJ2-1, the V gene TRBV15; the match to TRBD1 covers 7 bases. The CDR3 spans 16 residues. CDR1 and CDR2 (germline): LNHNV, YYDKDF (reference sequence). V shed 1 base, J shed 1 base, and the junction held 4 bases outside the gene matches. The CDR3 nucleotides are TGTGCCACCAGCAGAGTTGCAGGGGGTTCCTACAATGAGCAGTTCTTC. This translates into CATSRVAGGSYNEQFF.

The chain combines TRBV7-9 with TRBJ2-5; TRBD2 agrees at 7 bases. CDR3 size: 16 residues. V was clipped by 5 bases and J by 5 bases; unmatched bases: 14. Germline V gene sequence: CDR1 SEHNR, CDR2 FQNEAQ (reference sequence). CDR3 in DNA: TGTGCCAGCAGCCCCCTGGGGCTAGCGGCCGGGGAGACCCAGTACTTC. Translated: CASSPLGLAAGETQYF.

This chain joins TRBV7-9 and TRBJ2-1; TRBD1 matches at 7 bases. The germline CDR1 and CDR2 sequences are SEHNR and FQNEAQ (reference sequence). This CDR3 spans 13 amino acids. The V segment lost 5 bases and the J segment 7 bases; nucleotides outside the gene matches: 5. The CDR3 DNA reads TGTGCCAGCAGCATCGGGACAGTAAATGAGCAGTTCTTC. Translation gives CASSIGTVNEQFF.

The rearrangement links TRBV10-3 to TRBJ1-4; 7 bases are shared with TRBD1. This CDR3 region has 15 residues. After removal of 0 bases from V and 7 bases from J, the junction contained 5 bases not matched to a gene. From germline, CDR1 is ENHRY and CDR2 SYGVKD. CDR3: CAISESAGGAEKLFF. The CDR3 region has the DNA TGTGCCATCAGTGAGTCGGCAGGGGGTGCTGAAAAACTGTTTTTT.

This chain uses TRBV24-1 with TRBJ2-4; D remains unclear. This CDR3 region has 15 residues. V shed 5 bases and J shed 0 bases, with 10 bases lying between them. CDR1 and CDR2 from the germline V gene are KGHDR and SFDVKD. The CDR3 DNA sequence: TGTGCCACCAGTGCCTACACACTAGCCAAAAACATTCAGTACTTC. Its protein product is CATSAYTLAKNIQYF.

This chain's CDR3 is CASSQDGRSGEAFF. The CDR3 DNA is TGCGCCAGCAGCCAAGATGGGAGGAGCGGTGAAGCTTTCTTT. This rearrangement joins TRBV4-3 to TRBJ1-1; D not resolved. Trimming shortened V by 0 bases and J by 7 bases, and 12 bases separated the two germline ends. Germline-derived CDR1 and CDR2 are LGHNA and YSLEER. The CDR3 length is 14 residues.

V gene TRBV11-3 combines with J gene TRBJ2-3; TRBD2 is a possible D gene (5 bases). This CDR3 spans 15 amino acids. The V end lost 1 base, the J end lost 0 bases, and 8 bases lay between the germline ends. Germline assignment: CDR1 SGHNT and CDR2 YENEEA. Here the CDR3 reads CASSLGRTSTDTQYF. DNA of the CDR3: TGTGCCAGCAGCTTAGGTCGGACTAGCACAGATACGCAGTATTTT.

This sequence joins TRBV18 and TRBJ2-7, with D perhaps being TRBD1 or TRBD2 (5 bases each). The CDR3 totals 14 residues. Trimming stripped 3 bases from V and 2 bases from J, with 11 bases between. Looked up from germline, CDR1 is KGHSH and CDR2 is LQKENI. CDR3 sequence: CASSPGARTYEQYF. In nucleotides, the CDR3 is TGTGCCAGCTCACCCGGGGCCCGTACCTACGAGCAGTACTTC. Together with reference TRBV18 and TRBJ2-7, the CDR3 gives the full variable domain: NAGVMQNPRHLVRRRGQEARLRCSPMKGHSHVYWYRQLPEEGLKFMVYLQKENIIDESGMPKERFSAEFPKEGPSILRIQQVVRGDSAAYFCASSPGARTYEQYFGPGTRLTVT.

CDR3 amino acids: CAWTPDYNSPLHF. CDR3 DNA sequence: TGTGCCTGGACCCCAGATTATAATTCACCCCTCCACTTT. This rearrangement joins TRBV30 to TRBJ1-6; no clear D. This CDR3 is 13 amino acids long. CDR1 is GTSNPN, CDR2 SVGIG, per germline (reference sequence). V was shortened by 4 bases and J by 4 bases, with 8 bases between the two germline ends.

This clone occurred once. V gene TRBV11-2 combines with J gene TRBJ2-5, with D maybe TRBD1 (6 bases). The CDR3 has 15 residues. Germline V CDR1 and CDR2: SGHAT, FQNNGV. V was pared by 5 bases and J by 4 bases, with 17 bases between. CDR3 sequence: CASSHNRVGGETQYF. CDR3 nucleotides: TGTGCCAGCAGCCACAACAGGGTTGGGGGAGAGACCCAGTACTTC.

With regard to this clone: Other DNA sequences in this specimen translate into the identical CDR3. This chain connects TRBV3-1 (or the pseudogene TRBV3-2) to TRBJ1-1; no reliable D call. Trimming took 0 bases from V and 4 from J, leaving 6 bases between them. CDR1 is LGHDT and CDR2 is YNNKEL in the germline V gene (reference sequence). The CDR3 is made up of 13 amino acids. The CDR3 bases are TGTGCCAGCAGCCAAGACAGCCTCACTGAAGCTTTCTTT. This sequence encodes CASSQDSLTEAFF.

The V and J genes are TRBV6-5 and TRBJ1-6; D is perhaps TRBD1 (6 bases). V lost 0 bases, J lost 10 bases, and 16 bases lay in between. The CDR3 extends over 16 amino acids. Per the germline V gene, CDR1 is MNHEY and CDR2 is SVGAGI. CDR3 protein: CASSYSFTGSESPLHF. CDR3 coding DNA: TGTGCCAGCAGTTACTCGTTCACAGGGTCGGAATCACCCCTCCACTTT.

CDR3 in DNA: TGTGCCAGCTCCCTTACAGAGGAGGATGGTGAAAAACTGTTTTTT. Its translation is CASSLTEEDGEKLFF. The gene calls are TRBV18 and TRBJ1-4; no reliable D call. V was shortened by 6 bases and J by 7 bases, with 18 bases between the two germline ends. Germline V gives CDR1 KGHSH, CDR2 LQKENI. CDR3 size: 15 residues.

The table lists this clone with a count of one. In nucleotides, the CDR3 is TGTGCCAGCAGCGCCAGTCTTGGAAACACCATATATTTT. Protein sequence: CASSASLGNTIYF. The gene calls are TRBV7-2 and TRBJ1-3; no clear D. V was pared by 5 bases and J by 3 bases, with 8 bases between. This CDR3 region has 13 residues. Germline assignment: CDR1 SGHTA and CDR2 FQGNSA. The full variable domain, its missing parts supplied by reference TRBV7-2 and TRBJ1-3, is GAGVSQSPSNKVTEKGKDVELRCDPISGHTALYWYRQSLGQGLEFLIYFQGNSAPDKSGLPSDRFSAERTGGSVSTLTIQRTQQEDSAVYLCASSASLGNTIYFGEGSWLTVV.

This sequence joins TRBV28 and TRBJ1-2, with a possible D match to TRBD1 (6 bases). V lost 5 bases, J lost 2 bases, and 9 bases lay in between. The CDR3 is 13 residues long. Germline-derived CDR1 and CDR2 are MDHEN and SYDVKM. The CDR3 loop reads CASSQQGNYGYTF. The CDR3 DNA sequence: TGTGCCAGCAGTCAACAGGGAAACTATGGCTACACCTTC.

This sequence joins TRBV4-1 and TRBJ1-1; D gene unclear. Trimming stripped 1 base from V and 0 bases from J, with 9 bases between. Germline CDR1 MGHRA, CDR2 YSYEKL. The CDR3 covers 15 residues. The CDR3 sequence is CASSQAQAMNTEAFF. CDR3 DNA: TGCGCCAGCAGCCAAGCCCAGGCGATGAACACTGAAGCTTTCTTT.

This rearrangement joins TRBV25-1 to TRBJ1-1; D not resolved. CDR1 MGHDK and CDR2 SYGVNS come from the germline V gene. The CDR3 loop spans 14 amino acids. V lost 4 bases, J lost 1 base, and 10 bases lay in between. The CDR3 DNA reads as TGTGCCAGCAGTGGGTACCCACAGAACACTGAAGCTTTCTTT. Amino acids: CASSGYPQNTEAFF.

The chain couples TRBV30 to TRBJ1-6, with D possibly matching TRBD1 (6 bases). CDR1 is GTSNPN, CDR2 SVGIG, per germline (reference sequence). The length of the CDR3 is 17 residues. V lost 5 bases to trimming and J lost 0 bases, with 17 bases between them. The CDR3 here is CAWGLNRVLSYNSPLHF. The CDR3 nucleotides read TGTGCCTGGGGCCTTAACAGGGTCCTCTCCTATAATTCACCCCTCCACTTT.

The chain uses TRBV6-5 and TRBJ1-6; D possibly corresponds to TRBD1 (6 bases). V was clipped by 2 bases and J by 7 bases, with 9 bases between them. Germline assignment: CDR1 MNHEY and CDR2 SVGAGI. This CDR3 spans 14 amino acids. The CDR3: CASSYGTLNSPLHF. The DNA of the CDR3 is TGTGCCAGCAGTTACGGGACACTCAATTCACCCCTCCACTTT.

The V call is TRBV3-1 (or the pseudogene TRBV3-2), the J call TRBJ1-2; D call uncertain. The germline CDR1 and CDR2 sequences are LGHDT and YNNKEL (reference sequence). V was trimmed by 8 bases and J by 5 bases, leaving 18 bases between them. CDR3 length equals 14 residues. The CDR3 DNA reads TGTGCCAGCCGCCCCAGTGGCAACGATTATGGCTACACCTTC. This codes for CASRPSGNDYGYTF.

CDR3 sequence reads: CASSCMSRDRGRNNFF. The CDR3 DNA reads TGTGCCAGCAGCTGTATGAGCCGGGACAGGGGGCGAAACAACTTCTTC. The V call is TRBV12-1, the J call TRBJ2-1; the tabulated D call, TRBD1, remains unverified against the DNA. TRBV12-1 is labeled a pseudogene. The length of the CDR3 is 16 residues.

This chain's CDR3 is CATSRDLGLNQPQHF. For the CDR3, the DNA is TGTGCCACCAGCAGAGATTTGGGACTCAATCAGCCCCAGCATTTT. The chain uses TRBV15 and TRBJ1-5; D might be TRBD1 (5 bases). Trimming removed 0 bases at V and 3 bases at J, with 9 bases between. The CDR3 has 15 amino acids. The germline V gene has CDR1 LNHNV and CDR2 YYDKDF (reference sequence).

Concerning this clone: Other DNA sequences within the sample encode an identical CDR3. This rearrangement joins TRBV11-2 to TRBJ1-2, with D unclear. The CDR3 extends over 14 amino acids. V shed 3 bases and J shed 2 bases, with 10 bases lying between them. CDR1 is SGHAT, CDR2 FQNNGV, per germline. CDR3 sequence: CASSFRGPNYGYTF. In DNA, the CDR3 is TGTGCCAGCAGCTTCCGCGGGCCCAACTATGGCTACACCTTC. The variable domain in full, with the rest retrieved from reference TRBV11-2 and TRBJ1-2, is EAGVAQSPRYKIIEKRQSVAFWCNPISGHATLYWYQQILGQGPKLLIQFQNNGVVDDSQLPKDRFSAERLKGVDSTLKIQPAKLEDSAVYLCASSFRGPNYGYTFGSGTRLTVV.

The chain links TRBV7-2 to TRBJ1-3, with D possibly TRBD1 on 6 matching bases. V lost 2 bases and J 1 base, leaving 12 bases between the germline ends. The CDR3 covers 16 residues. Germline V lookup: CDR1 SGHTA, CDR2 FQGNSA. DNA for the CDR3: TGTGCCAGCAGCTTACAGGGGTTAGGGTCTGGAAACACCATATATTTT. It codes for CASSLQGLGSGNTIYF.

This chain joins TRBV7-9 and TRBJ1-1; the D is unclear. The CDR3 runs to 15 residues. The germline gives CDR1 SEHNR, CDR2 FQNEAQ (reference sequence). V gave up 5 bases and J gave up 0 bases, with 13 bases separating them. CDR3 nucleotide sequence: TGTGCCAGCAGCCGGACCGACGGGCTGAACACTGAAGCTTTCTTT. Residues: CASSRTDGLNTEAFF. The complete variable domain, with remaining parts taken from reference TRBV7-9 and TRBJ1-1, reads DTGVSQNPRHKITKRGQNVTFRCDPISEHNRLYWYRQTLGQGPEFLTYFQNEAQLEKSRLLSDRFSAERPKGSFSTLEIQRTEQGDSAMYLCASSRTDGLNTEAFFGQGTRLTVV.

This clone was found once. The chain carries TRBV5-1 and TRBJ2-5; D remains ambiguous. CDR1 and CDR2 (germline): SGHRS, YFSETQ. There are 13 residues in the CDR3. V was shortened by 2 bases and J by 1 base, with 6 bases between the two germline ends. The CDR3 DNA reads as TGCGCCAGCAGCTTTGGTGGCCAAGAGACCCAGTACTTC. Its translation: CASSFGGQETQYF. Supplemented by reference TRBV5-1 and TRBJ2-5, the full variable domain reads KAGVTQTPRYLIKTRGQQVTLSCSPISGHRSVSWYQQTPGQGLQFLFEYFSETQRNKGNFPGRFSGRQFSNSRSEMNVSTLELGDSALYLCASSFGGQETQYFGPGTRLLVL.